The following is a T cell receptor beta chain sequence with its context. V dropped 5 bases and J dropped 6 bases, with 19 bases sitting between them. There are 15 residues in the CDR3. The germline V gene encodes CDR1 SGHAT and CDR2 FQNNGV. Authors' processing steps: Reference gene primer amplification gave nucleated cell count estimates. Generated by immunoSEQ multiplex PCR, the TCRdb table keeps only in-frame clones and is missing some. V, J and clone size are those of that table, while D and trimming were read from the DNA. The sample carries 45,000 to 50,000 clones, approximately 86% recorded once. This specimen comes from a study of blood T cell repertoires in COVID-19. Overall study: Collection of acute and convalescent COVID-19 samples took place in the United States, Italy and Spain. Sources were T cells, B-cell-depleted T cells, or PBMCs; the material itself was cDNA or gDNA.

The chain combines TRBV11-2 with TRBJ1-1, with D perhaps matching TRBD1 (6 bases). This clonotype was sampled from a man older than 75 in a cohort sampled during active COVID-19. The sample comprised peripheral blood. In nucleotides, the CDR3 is TGTGCCAGCAGCCACTCCTTCAGGGGCCCCTCTGAAGCTTTCTTT. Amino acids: CASSHSFRGPSEAFF.